This T cell receptor beta chain stems from a study of blood T cell repertoires in COVID-19. Study details: Acute and convalescent COVID-19 specimens originated in the United States, Italy and Spain.

From germline, CDR1 is LNHDA and CDR2 SQIVND (reference sequence). CDR3 length equals 14 residues. V was cut by 3 bases and J by 4 bases, with 12 bases left in between. Only one count was recorded for this clone. Profiling relied on immunoSEQ multiplex PCR, and the TCRdb table lists in-frame clones only, not all of them. The profile shows 270,000 or so clones, about 89% of them singletons. This chain uses TRBV19 with TRBJ1-2, with TRBD1 as a possible D gene (6 bases). This clonotype originated in a man aged 35-49 years with acute or convalescent COVID-19. The sample was peripheral blood. This CDR3 reads CASSMVRGIYGYTF. The CDR3 DNA reads as TGTGCCAGTAGTATGGTCAGGGGTATCTATGGCTACACCTTC. The entire variable domain, with the rest obtained from reference TRBV19 and TRBJ1-2, is as follows: DGGITQSPKYLFRKEGQNVTLSCEQNLNHDAMYWYRQDPGQGLRLIYYSQIVNDFQKGDIAEGYSVSREKKESFPLTVTSAQKNPTAFYLCASSMVRGIYGYTFGSGTRLTVV.